A selection of T cell receptor beta chains follows, all from one sample in a study of T-cell memory formation after mild COVID-19. TCRdb recomputed calls from the 5' RACE reads with MiXCR, one row per CDR3 protein. The sample records around 420,000 distinct CDR3 sequences, approximately 25% being singletons. The sequenced material came from PBMCs or a T cell subset sorted from them (not recorded which). These receptors were collected from an adult woman who had mild COVID-19 (a few samples of this study predate the infection). Cell type and time point are not known. Each CDR3 is given with its conserved first and last residue. A D gene is named only where the DNA matches it firmly. Clone sizes are given selectively: once, few, many, or a class where the clone is expanded.

size	length	D	V	J	DNA	CDR3
-	14	-	TRBV4-1	TRBJ1-1	TGCGCCAGCAGCCAAAATAGGGGATACTATGAAGCTTTCTTT	CASSQNRGYYEAFF
-	16	TRBD2	TRBV5-1	TRBJ2-3	TGCGCCAGCAGCTTGATGCTAGCGGCTAGCACAGATACGCAGTATTTT	CASSLMLAASTDTQYF
-	13	TRBD2	TRBV12-3/TRBV12-4	TRBJ2-5	TGTGCCAGCATGCCGGGAGGTCAGTGGACCCAGTACTTC	CASMPGGQWTQYF
-	15	TRBD2	TRBV15	TRBJ2-2	TGTGCCACCAGCAGAGACGGGAGGGCCGTCGGGGAGCTGTTTTTT	CATSRDGRAVGELFF
-	13	TRBD1	TRBV29-1	TRBJ2-1	TGCAGCGTTGCCACAGGGGTACTCAATGAGCAGTTCTTC	CSVATGVLNEQFF
many	15	TRBD1	TRBV5-1	TRBJ2-1	TGCGCCAGCAGCTTAGGGACAGGGACCTACAATGAGCAGTTCTTC	CASSLGTGTYNEQFF
few	13	TRBD1	TRBV5-1	TRBJ1-2	TGCGCCAGCAGTCAGGATCCAGGGGGCGGCTACACCTTC	CASSQDPGGGYTF
few	13	-	TRBV12-3/TRBV12-4	TRBJ1-3	TGTGCCAGCAGTTTCGACTCTGGAAACACCATATATTTT	CASSFDSGNTIYF
-	17	TRBD2	TRBV28	TRBJ2-1	TGTGCCAGCAGTCACCTTCGGACTAGCGGGAGTGTGAATGAGCAGTTCTTC	CASSHLRTSGSVNEQFF
-	17	TRBD1	TRBV27	TRBJ1-1	TGTGCCAGCTCCAGCTCTCTCCTCGGACAGGAGAACACTGAAGCTTTCTTT	CASSSSLLGQENTEAFF
few	12	-	TRBV4-1	TRBJ2-3	TGCGCCAGCAGCACCCCCTTTGATACGCAGTATTTT	CASSTPFDTQYF
-	21	TRBD1	TRBV6-5	TRBJ2-7	TGTGCCAGCAGTTACTCTGCGTTCTGGACAGGGGGCGAAAGGGGCTCCTACGAGCAGTACTTC	CASSYSAFWTGGERGSYEQYF
few	14	-	TRBV20-1	TRBJ2-3	TGCAGTGCTAGAGTGTCCGCTAGCACAGATACGCAGTATTTT	CSARVSASTDTQYF
few	13	-	TRBV9	TRBJ1-1	TGTGCCAGCAGCCCTGGGGAGGTGGCTGAAGCTTTCTTT	CASSPGEVAEAFF
-	13	TRBD2	TRBV7-2	TRBJ2-1	TGTGCCAGCAGCTCGGGACTAGCGGGGCAGCAGTTCTTC	CASSSGLAGQQFF
few	15	-	TRBV9	TRBJ2-1	TGTGCCAGCAGCGTAGATCAGGGAGGGGACACTGAGCAGTTCTTC	CASSVDQGGDTEQFF
once	14	TRBD1	TRBV12-3/TRBV12-4	TRBJ1-5	TGTGCCATCAGGGACAGGGTAGGCAATCAGCCCCAGCATTTT	CAIRDRVGNQPQHF
-	16	TRBD2	TRBV19	TRBJ2-7	TGTGCCAGTAGTATGACCAGTAGCGGGAGCATTTACGAGCAGTACTTC	CASSMTSSGSIYEQYF
few	13	-	TRBV24-1	TRBJ1-1	TGTGCCACCAGTAACAGCATGAACACTGAAGCTTTCTTT	CATSNSMNTEAFF
few	13	TRBD1	TRBV2	TRBJ1-2	TGTGCCAGCTGGCGGGGACAGGACTATGGCTACACCTTC	CASWRGQDYGYTF
-	20	TRBD2	TRBV4-2	TRBJ2-3	TGTGCCAGCAGCCCCCCTCCCGGAGCGGGGGTTTTCACTAGCACAGATACGCAGTATTTT	CASSPPPGAGVFTSTDTQYF
-	15	-	TRBV6-2/TRBV6-3	TRBJ2-7	TGTGCCAGCAGTTACCCACCGGGACTCTCCTACGAGCAGTACTTC	CASSYPPGLSYEQYF
few	15	-	TRBV4-2	TRBJ2-2	TGTGCCAGCAGCCAAGATCAGGACCGGGCCGGGGAGCTGTTTTTT	CASSQDQDRAGELFF